Listed here are 31 T cell receptor beta chains from one sample, sequenced in a study of CD8 T cells in ankylosing spondylitis (dated by TCRdb to 2015 to 2018). Libraries came from 5' RACE. Sequencing used an Illumina HiSeq 2500. Using fastp at Q25 and MiXCR, TCRdb reprocessed the public reads and kept productive beta chains. Each record represents a unique CDR3 protein, reported with the most common genes and DNA among its rows. The sample profile shows under 300,000 distinct CDR3 sequences; around 10% of them were found once. The leading ten clones occupy roughly 6.8% of the sample. The sequencing sample was made of blood, either unsorted or a sorted T cell fraction (not recorded which). The receptors shown here come from a male donor with ankylosing spondylitis or in good health (not recorded which).

This clonotype has ten or more counts. CDR3 DNA: TGTGCCAGCAGCGCATCAGGGGTGGGCTCCTACAATGAGCAGTTCTTC. This codes for CASSASGVGSYNEQFF. The rearrangement joins TRBV7-6 to TRBJ2-1, with D possibly TRBD1 on 6 matching bases. CDR1 is SGHVS and CDR2 is FNYEAQ in the germline V gene. V lost 5 bases and J lost 0, with 14 bases in between. CDR3 length equals 16 residues.

This clonotype was detected many times. The chain employs TRBV5-1 and TRBJ2-7, with D unresolved. The germline V gene encodes CDR1 SGHRS and CDR2 YFSETQ. V lost 0 bases and J 6 bases, leaving 13 bases between the germline ends. The length of the CDR3 is 14 residues. The CDR3 loop is CASSLATHTVEQYF. Here the CDR3 DNA reads TGCGCCAGCAGCTTGGCGACCCACACAGTCGAGCAGTACTTC.

This clonotype was counted ten times or more. V is TRBV10-3 and J is TRBJ2-7, with 12 bases fitting TRBD2. The CDR3 runs 15 residues. The J segment lost 3 bases and the V segment lost 6 bases, leaving 6 bases of the junction unmatched. Germline V gene sequence: CDR1 ENHRY, CDR2 SYGVKD. The CDR3 DNA follows: TGTGCCATCAGCTCTACTAGCGGGGGGCACTACGAGCAGTACTTC. This translates into CAISSTSGGHYEQYF.

This clonotype appeared a few times. This sequence joins TRBV24-1 and TRBJ2-1; tentatively, D is TRBD1 (6 bases). Germline assignment: CDR1 KGHDR and CDR2 SFDVKD. Trimming took off 5 bases at V and 2 bases at J, with 24 bases between the two ends. This CDR3 is 19 amino acids long. CDR3 DNA sequence: TGTGCCACCAGTGTACTGACAGGCGGTTCCTTTGAGGCCTACAATGAGCAGTTCTTC. It yields the protein CATSVLTGGSFEAYNEQFF.

This rearrangement joins TRBV28 to TRBJ2-7; TRBD1 is a possible D gene (5 bases). V was clipped by 2 bases and J by 2 bases, with 7 bases between them. Germline V gene lookup returns CDR1 MDHEN and CDR2 SYDVKM. This CDR3 is 13 amino acids long. The CDR3 sequence is CASSLEQAYEQYF. CDR3 nucleotide sequence: TGTGCCAGCAGTTTAGAACAGGCCTACGAGCAGTACTTC. Full variable domain (remainder filled in from reference TRBV28 and TRBJ2-7): DVKVTQSSRYLVKRTGEKVFLECVQDMDHENMFWYRQDPGLGLRLIYFSYDVKMKEKGDIPEGYSVSREKKERFSLILESASTNQTSMYLCASSLEQAYEQYFGPGTRLTVT.

This clonotype was picked up many times. The rearrangement joins TRBV20-1 to TRBJ2-7; 8 bases align to TRBD1. Looked up from germline, CDR1 is DFQATT and CDR2 is SNEGSKA (reference sequence). CDR3 size: 14 residues. The V gene end was trimmed by 1 base and the J gene end by 2 bases; junction bases not matched to a gene: 4. The CDR3 nucleotides read TGCAGTGCTAGAGGGGGGACAGGTGCCTACGAGCAGTACTTC. This encodes CSARGGTGAYEQYF.

This clonotype was picked up many times. The rearrangement joins TRBV29-1 to TRBJ2-1, with TRBD2 as a possible D gene (6 bases). This CDR3 has 10 residues. Germline loops: CDR1 SQVTM, CDR2 ANQGSEA. The V and J ends lost 7 bases and 14 bases respectively, with 15 bases between them. The CDR3 region is CSARERREFF. As DNA, the CDR3 is TGCAGCGCTCGGGAGCGTAGGGAGTTCTTC.

This clonotype showed up just a few times. The J gene is TRBJ1-5, the V gene TRBV15, with TRBD1 as a possible D gene (6 bases). Germline CDR1 and CDR2: LNHNV and YYDKDF (reference sequence). V lost 0 bases and J lost 2, with 20 bases in between. This CDR3 is built from 19 residues. As DNA, the CDR3 is TGTGCCACCAGCAGAGAACAGGGAACTGGCTACAGGGGCAATCAGCCCCAGCATTTT. It translates to CATSREQGTGYRGNQPQHF.

The chain recombines TRBV20-1 with TRBJ2-3, with a tentative D call TRBD2 (6 bases). V was pared by 0 bases and J by 0 bases, with 19 bases between. This CDR3 is built from 18 residues. Germline V CDR1 and CDR2: DFQATT, SNEGSKA (reference sequence). The CDR3 loop is CSARDLARGYISTDTQYF. The CDR3 DNA reads as TGCAGTGCTAGAGATTTGGCGCGGGGCTACATTAGCACAGATACGCAGTATTTT.

The table lists this clonotype with many counts. The genes are TRBV6-1 and TRBJ2-6; TRBD1 agrees at 10 bases. The germline V gene has CDR1 MNHNS and CDR2 SASEGT. The CDR3 is 18 residues long. The trim removed 9 bases at V and 0 bases at J, leaving 11 bases unmatched. CDR3 protein: CASITGTGASSGANVLTF. CDR3 nucleotides: TGTGCCAGTATAACCGGGACAGGGGCTTCCTCTGGGGCCAACGTCCTGACTTTC.

This clonotype showed up just a few times. The chain links TRBV5-1 to TRBJ1-1; D is ambiguous. V was trimmed by 1 base and J by 1 base, leaving 8 bases between them. Germline CDR1 is SGHRS and CDR2 is YFSETQ. The CDR3 is 14 amino acids. CDR3 coding DNA: TGCGCCAGCAGCTTGAGGCAGGCGAACACTGAAGCTTTCTTT. Amino acids: CASSLRQANTEAFF. Full variable domain (rest looked up from reference TRBV5-1 and TRBJ1-1): KAGVTQTPRYLIKTRGQQVTLSCSPISGHRSVSWYQQTPGQGLQFLFEYFSETQRNKGNFPGRFSGRQFSNSRSEMNVSTLELGDSALYLCASSLRQANTEAFFGQGTRLTVV.

This sequence joins TRBV5-5 and TRBJ2-5; TRBD2 matches at 11 bases. Looked up from germline, CDR1 is SGHKS and CDR2 is YYEKEE (reference sequence). The CDR3 runs 16 residues. Trimming removed 4 bases from V and 0 bases from J; junction bases left unmatched: 5. CDR3 sequence (DNA): TGTGCCAGCAGCGTACTAGCGGGGGAGCACCAAGAGACCCAGTACTTC. It translates to CASSVLAGEHQETQYF.

Only a few counts were recorded for this clonotype. This chain uses TRBV7-9 with TRBJ1-1, with D possibly matching TRBD1 (5 bases). Germline assignment: CDR1 SEHNR and CDR2 FQNEAQ (reference sequence). Trimming removed 1 base at V and 5 bases at J, with 11 bases between. CDR3 length equals 14 residues. The CDR3 here is CASSLGVTVTEAFF. The CDR3 DNA reads as TGTGCCAGCAGCTTAGGGGTGACAGTTACTGAAGCTTTCTTT.

In this sample, this clonotype turned up many times. This chain joins TRBV29-1 and TRBJ2-7; 10 bases agree with TRBD1. Germline CDR1 is SQVTM and CDR2 is ANQGSEA. The V segment lost 6 bases and the J segment 8 bases; nucleotides outside the gene matches: 10. This CDR3 is 13 amino acids long. The CDR3: CSVVLGQGSKQYF. Here the CDR3 DNA reads TGCAGCGTAGTTCTGGGACAGGGGAGCAAGCAGTACTTC.

At least ten counts were recorded for this clonotype. The CDR3 bases are TGCAGCACGCGGAGTTTGGGGAATGAGCAGTTCTTC. This codes for CSTRSLGNEQFF. V usage is TRBV29-1 and J usage is TRBJ2-1, with D hard to call. This CDR3 region has 12 residues. In germline, CDR1 is SQVTM, CDR2 ANQGSEA. Trimming cost V 8 bases and J 7 bases, with 15 bases left between them.

This clonotype has more than one count but fewer than ten. The V gene is TRBV3-1, the J gene TRBJ1-1; 7 bases agree with TRBD1. Trimming at V came to 7 bases and at J to 0 bases, leaving 5 bases not matched to a gene. The CDR3 loop spans 14 amino acids. Germline CDR1 LGHDT, CDR2 YNNKEL (reference sequence). The CDR3 loop is CASKRGLVNTEAFF. The CDR3 DNA sequence: TGTGCCAGCAAAAGGGGGCTGGTGAACACTGAAGCTTTCTTT.

This clonotype was detected only a few times. The chain has TRBV5-4 and TRBJ1-1; TRBD1 aligns across 11 bases. The CDR3 is 19 residues long. CDR1 SGHNT and CDR2 YYREEE come from the germline V gene (reference sequence). V was pared by 0 bases and J by 0 bases, with 10 bases of the junction left unmatched. The CDR3 spells CASSLGRVEGQGVNTEAFF. CDR3 bases: TGTGCCAGCAGCTTGGGGAGAGTGGAGGGACAGGGGGTGAACACTGAAGCTTTCTTT.

This clonotype was counted only a few times. The chain uses TRBV20-1 and TRBJ2-1; D is possibly TRBD1 (5 bases). Germline V gives CDR1 DFQATT, CDR2 SNEGSKA (reference sequence). Trimming took 4 bases from V and 4 from J, leaving 11 bases between them. The CDR3 has 13 amino acids. The CDR3 DNA reads as TGCAGTGCTACTAGGGGTAGTTACAATGAGCAGTTCTTC. Translation gives CSATRGSYNEQFF.

At least ten counts were recorded for this clonotype. V is TRBV20-1 and J is TRBJ2-7, with a possible D match to TRBD1 (6 bases). V gave up 3 bases and J gave up 7 bases, with 16 bases separating them. The CDR3 has 13 residues. The V gene's germline CDR1 is DFQATT and CDR2 SNEGSKA (reference sequence). DNA for the CDR3: TGCAGTGCTAGCCACTCGGGCAGGGGTGAGCAGTACTTC. Its translation: CSASHSGRGEQYF.

Remarks on this clonotype: This may come from a read error, since a much larger clone is one base off. The rearrangement uses TRBV7-9 and TRBJ1-1, with a weak D call TRBD1 (6 bases). This CDR3 has 13 residues. The germline V and J ends were trimmed by 6 bases and 7 bases, with 15 bases remaining between them. Per germline, CDR1 SEHNR and CDR2 FQNEAQ (reference sequence). Here the CDR3 reads CASRLQGHSEAFF. In DNA form, the CDR3 reads TGTGCCAGCAGGCTTCAGGGACATAGTGAAGCTTTCTTT.

This sequence joins TRBV6-5 and TRBJ2-7, with D possibly matching TRBD1 (7 bases). V was shortened by 6 bases and J by 2 bases, with 20 bases between the two germline ends. CDR1 and CDR2 from the germline V gene are MNHEY and SVGAGI. The CDR3 extends over 16 amino acids. The CDR3 region has the DNA TGTGCCAGCAGGCCCGGTGGGGGGACAGTTCCCTACGAGCAGTACTTC. As protein: CASRPGGGTVPYEQYF.

This clonotype has ten or more counts. The rearrangement links TRBV12-3 or TRBV12-4 to TRBJ1-6; 10 nucleotides line up with TRBD1. The CDR3 has 14 amino acids. Losses at the gene ends were 6 bases for V and 11 bases for J; bases not matched to a gene: 7. The CDR3 loop reads CASSSGQGKTPLHF. CDR3 nucleotide sequence: TGTGCCAGCAGCTCGGGACAGGGGAAAACACCCCTCCACTTT.

This clonotype has only a few counts. J is TRBJ2-6 and V is TRBV7-9; the match to TRBD1 covers 11 bases. V was clipped by 4 bases and J by 3 bases; unmatched bases: 17. The CDR3 has 21 amino acids. Germline CDR1 SEHNR, CDR2 FQNEAQ (reference sequence). The CDR3 DNA is TGTGCCAGCAGCTCTTATTCAATCCCCGGGACAGGGGGAGGTGGGGCCAACGTCCTGACTTTC. Protein product: CASSSYSIPGTGGGGANVLTF.

A remark on this clonotype: A clone one base away is much larger, so this may be a read error. The V and J genes are TRBV10-3 and TRBJ2-5; 7 positions agree with TRBD1. Germline loops: CDR1 ENHRY, CDR2 SYGVKD. The CDR3 is made up of 13 amino acids. In DNA, the CDR3 is TGTGCCATCAGGGAAGACAGGGCAGAGACCCAGAACTTC. Its translation: CAIREDRAETQNF.

This clonotype was counted ten times or more. The V call is TRBV7-8, the J call TRBJ2-4, with 10 bases that match TRBD2. Unmatched junction bases numbered 6, after V lost 1 base and J lost 0 bases. Germline CDR1 SGHVS, CDR2 FQNEAQ. This CDR3 contains 18 residues. The DNA of the CDR3 is TGTGCCAGCAGCTTAGGAGCGGGGGGGACAGTAGCCAAAAACATTCAGTACTTC. Amino acids: CASSLGAGGTVAKNIQYF.

This rearrangement joins TRBV2 to TRBJ1-2; D call uncertain. V was cut by 3 bases and J by 4 bases, with 9 bases left in between. The CDR3 loop spans 13 amino acids. Looked up from germline, CDR1 is SNHLY and CDR2 is FYNNEI. The DNA of the CDR3 is TGTGCCAGCAGTGAGTCAGGACCCTATGGCTACACCTTC. Encoded protein: CASSESGPYGYTF.

Ten or more counts support this clonotype. J is TRBJ2-2 and V is TRBV10-3; D possibly corresponds to TRBD1 (7 bases). This CDR3 region has 15 residues. Germline V gene lookup returns CDR1 ENHRY and CDR2 SYGVKD. The germline V and J ends were trimmed by 6 bases and 1 base, with 12 bases remaining between them. The CDR3 sequence is CAISSGGRNTGELFF. The CDR3 region has the DNA TGTGCCATCAGCTCAGGGGGGCGGAACACCGGGGAGCTGTTTTTT.

This clonotype was detected many times. J is TRBJ1-3 and V is TRBV12-3 or TRBV12-4; D ambiguous. V was pared by 6 bases and J by 9 bases, with 15 bases between. The CDR3 length is 13 residues. CDR3 residues: CASSLGSSGTIYF. CDR3 nucleotide sequence: TGTGCCAGCAGCCTCGGTTCTTCTGGCACCATATATTTT.

This clonotype has a count of ten or more. The CDR3 loop is CSARWGDSNTEAFF. CDR3 DNA sequence: TGCAGTGCTAGGTGGGGGGATTCGAACACTGAAGCTTTCTTT. The chain couples TRBV20-1 to TRBJ1-1, with a possible D match to TRBD1 (5 bases). The CDR3 has 14 residues. V was pared by 3 bases and J by 1 base, with 12 bases between. The germline V gene encodes CDR1 DFQATT and CDR2 SNEGSKA (reference sequence).

In this sample, this clonotype turned up many times. The CDR3 DNA follows: TGCAGTGCTACCCCTAGCGGGAGGTTTAGGGAGACCCAGTACTTC. It translates to CSATPSGRFRETQYF. The chain joins TRBV20-1 to TRBJ2-5, with 11 bases fitting TRBD2. This CDR3 has 15 amino acids. Germline V CDR1 and CDR2: DFQATT, SNEGSKA (reference sequence). V was clipped by 4 bases and J by 5 bases; unmatched bases: 9.

The rearrangement joins TRBV23-1 to TRBJ2-5; perhaps TRBD1 as D (6 bases). TRBV23-1 is an ORF for which the function is uncertain. Trimming cost V 4 bases and J 3 bases, with 18 bases left between them. The CDR3 contains 16 residues. The chain's CDR3 is CASSLDPGAGEETQYF. In nucleotides, the CDR3 is TGCGCCAGCAGTCTAGATCCAGGGGCCGGAGAAGAGACCCAGTACTTC.